The 29 T cell receptor beta chains given below trace back to one sample, sequenced in a study of CD8 T cells in Susac syndrome. The authors reverse transcribed roughly 0.5 to 1 ug RNA with random hexamers. A single record per CDR3 protein comes from TCRdb applying MiXCR to the immunoSEQ multiplex PCR reads. The profile shows some 450,000 distinct CDR3 sequences, around 83% of them singletons. Sample: CD8+ T cells from PBMCs. These receptors were taken from a human donor with multiple sclerosis.

V gene TRBV28 combines with J gene TRBJ2-5, with 10 bases lining up with TRBD2. The length of the CDR3 is 16 residues. V dropped 5 bases and J dropped 1; count of bases not matched to a gene: 7. Germline V lookup: CDR1 MDHEN, CDR2 SYDVKM. The CDR3 reads CASSPLLAGLQETQYF. CDR3 bases: TGTGCCAGCAGTCCTCTACTAGCGGGACTCCAAGAGACCCAGTACTTC.

This chain connects TRBV2 to TRBJ2-3, with D possibly being TRBD2 (7 bases). In germline, CDR1 is SNHLY, CDR2 FYNNEI. The length of the CDR3 is 14 residues. The V end was cut by 7 bases, the J end by 4 bases, with 15 bases between. This CDR3 reads CASTGGGASDTQYF. DNA for the CDR3: TGTGCCAGCACTGGAGGGGGGGCCTCAGATACGCAGTATTTT. The full variable domain, in which reference TRBV2 and TRBJ2-3 provide the parts outside the CDR3, is EPEVTQTPSHQVTQMGQEVILRCVPISNHLYFYWYRQILGQKVEFLVSFYNNEISEKSEIFDDQFSVERPDGSNFTLKIRSTKLEDSAMYFCASTGGGASDTQYFGPGTRLTVL.

This chain links TRBV4-1 with TRBJ2-3; D is uncertain. Germline CDR1 MGHRA, CDR2 YSYEKL. V was pared by 3 bases and J by 0 bases, with 13 bases between. This CDR3 comprises 16 residues. In nucleotides, the CDR3 is TGCGCCAGCAGCCAGCTCTCAGCCGCTAGCACAGATACGCAGTATTTT. Protein: CASSQLSAASTDTQYF.

This chain uses TRBV5-4 with TRBJ1-2, with unresolved D. CDR1 SGHNT and CDR2 YYREEE come from the germline V gene (reference sequence). The CDR3 contains 12 residues. With 5 bases removed from V and 4 bases from J, the gap between germline ends came to 9 bases. CDR3: CASRDPRYGYTF. In DNA, the CDR3 is TGTGCCAGCAGGGACCCCCGCTATGGCTACACCTTC.

The chain combines TRBV7-2 with TRBJ1-2; D unresolved. Germline V lookup: CDR1 SGHTA, CDR2 FQGNSA. V lost 1 base, J lost 1 base, and 10 bases lay in between. The CDR3 is 15 residues long. The CDR3 sequence: CASSLVDGSNYGYTF. The CDR3, as DNA: TGTGCCAGCAGCTTAGTGGACGGGAGTAACTATGGCTACACCTTC.

The J gene is TRBJ2-7, the V gene TRBV7-6; a possible D gene is TRBD2 (6 bases). This CDR3 has 17 residues. The germline CDR1 and CDR2 sequences are SGHVS and FNYEAQ. The germline V and J ends were trimmed by 1 base and 2 bases, with 18 bases remaining between them. The DNA for the CDR3 is TGTGCCAGCAGCTTAGAGTTCGGAGGGGCCTCCGCCTACGAGCAGTACTTC. Translation: CASSLEFGGASAYEQYF.

The chain has TRBV29-1 and TRBJ2-1; 10 nucleotides line up with TRBD2. Germline CDR1 and CDR2: SQVTM and ANQGSEA. The CDR3 spans 17 residues. Trimming at V came to 5 bases and at J to 1 base, leaving 11 bases not matched to a gene. As DNA, the CDR3 is TGCAGCGTTTTAGACCTAGCGGGAGAGAGGTCCTACAATGAGCAGTTCTTC. Translating gives CSVLDLAGERSYNEQFF.

CDR3 bases: TGCAGTGCCTGGGATCGACGGAACTCCTACGAGCAGTACTTC. Translated, it gives CSAWDRRNSYEQYF. This chain links TRBV20-1 with TRBJ2-7, with unresolved D. The CDR3 contains 14 residues. The germline gives CDR1 DFQATT, CDR2 SNEGSKA (reference sequence). The germline V and J ends were trimmed by 6 bases and 0 bases, with 15 bases remaining between them.

V usage is TRBV6-4 and J usage is TRBJ2-1; possibly TRBD2 for D (5 bases). Germline assignment: CDR1 MRHNA and CDR2 SNTAGT. The V gene lost 3 bases and the J gene lost 7 bases, with 10 bases spanning the gap. CDR3 length: 13 residues. Written as DNA, the CDR3 is TGTGCCAGCAGTGAGTACGGCGGGAATGAGCAGTTCTTC. Translation gives CASSEYGGNEQFF.

This clonotype was observed a single time. The chain recombines TRBV6-1 with TRBJ1-5; D is ambiguous. V gave up 2 bases and J gave up 2 bases, with 7 bases separating them. The CDR3 has 14 amino acids. Germline values: CDR1 MNHNS, CDR2 SASEGT. The CDR3 protein is CASSEWAGNQPQHF. CDR3 DNA sequence: TGTGCCAGCAGTGAATGGGCAGGCAATCAGCCCCAGCATTTT.

This chain joins TRBV6-1 and TRBJ1-5; D is unclear. The CDR3 runs 14 residues. CDR1 and CDR2 from the germline V gene are MNHNS and SASEGT. V was cut by 3 bases and J by 2 bases, with 8 bases left in between. The CDR3: CASSESPGNQPQHF. The CDR3 region has the DNA TGTGCCAGCAGTGAGAGTCCAGGCAATCAGCCCCAGCATTTT.

This clonotype was counted only a few times. V and J are TRBV28 and TRBJ2-1, with D unclear. The V gene lost 3 bases and the J gene lost 0 bases, with 9 bases spanning the gap. CDR3 length: 15 residues. Per the germline V gene, CDR1 is MDHEN and CDR2 is SYDVKM. DNA for the CDR3: TGTGCCAGCAGTTTGGCGTTGAGCTCCTACAATGAGCAGTTCTTC. Translating it yields CASSLALSSYNEQFF.

Only one count was recorded for this clonotype. This chain links TRBV5-4 with TRBJ2-7, with a weak D call TRBD2 (5 bases). Germline CDR1 is SGHNT and CDR2 is YYREEE (reference sequence). The V and J ends lost 2 bases and 5 bases respectively, with 11 bases between them. There are 13 residues in the CDR3. The CDR3 nucleotides read TGTGCCAGCAGCTTTCGTGGAGGCCACGAGCAGTACTTC. Residues: CASSFRGGHEQYF.

The chain couples TRBV2 to TRBJ1-1; D is undetermined. CDR3 size: 14 residues. V lost 2 bases and J 0 bases, leaving 7 bases between the germline ends. CDR1 and CDR2 (germline): SNHLY, FYNNEI. The CDR3 DNA is TGTGCCAGCAGTGAACAGGCAATGAACACTGAAGCTTTCTTT. Translating gives CASSEQAMNTEAFF.

This chain joins TRBV20-1 and TRBJ2-7; the D gene could be TRBD1 or TRBD2 (6 bases each). V was cut by 3 bases and J by 3 bases, with 12 bases left in between. This CDR3 region has 13 residues. Germline V CDR1 and CDR2: DFQATT, SNEGSKA (reference sequence). CDR3 nucleotides: TGCAGTGCTAGCAAGGGGGGCAACTACGAGCAGTACTTC. Residues: CSASKGGNYEQYF.

The chain couples TRBV30 to TRBJ1-2; D not resolved. This CDR3 contains 13 residues. V dropped 2 bases and J dropped 7 bases, with 14 bases sitting between them. Germline CDR1 is GTSNPN and CDR2 is SVGIG (reference sequence). CDR3 coding DNA: TGTGCCTGGAGTAGTGTGGGGATTAGTGGCTACACCTTC. This sequence encodes CAWSSVGISGYTF.

This chain connects TRBV30 to TRBJ2-5; 8 bases are a match to TRBD2. Germline V lookup: CDR1 GTSNPN, CDR2 SVGIG (reference sequence). This CDR3 has 12 residues. V shed 5 bases and J 3 bases; nucleotides not matched to a gene: 2. The CDR3 DNA sequence: TGTGCCTGGGATAGCGGGGAAGAGACCCAGTACTTC. Its translation: CAWDSGEETQYF.

The rearrangement joins TRBV25-1 to TRBJ2-3; 9 bases match TRBD2. CDR1 MGHDK and CDR2 SYGVNS come from the germline V gene. V lost 1 base, J lost 2 bases, and 4 bases stayed unmatched. This CDR3 comprises 16 residues. The CDR3 loop is CASSESSGGTTDTQYF. The CDR3 region has the DNA TGTGCCAGCAGTGAATCGAGCGGGGGGACCACAGATACGCAGTATTTT. Filled out from reference TRBV25-1 and TRBJ2-3, the complete variable domain reads EADIYQTPRYLVIGTGKKITLECSQTMGHDKMYWYQQDPGMELHLIHYSYGVNSTEKGDLSSESTVSRIRTEHFPLTLESARPSHTSQYLCASSESSGGTTDTQYFGPGTRLTVL.

This chain connects TRBV11-2 to TRBJ2-5; TRBD2 agrees at 8 bases. V lost 6 bases and J lost 3; bases outside the gene matches: 6. Germline CDR1 reads SGHAT; CDR2 reads FQNNGV. The CDR3 consists of 14 residues. CDR3 bases: TGTGCCAGCAGTACAATTAGCGGGGAAGAGACCCAGTACTTC. This gives the protein CASSTISGEETQYF.

This chain links TRBV27 with TRBJ2-3, with D perhaps being TRBD1 or TRBD2 (5 bases each). The V gene's germline CDR1 is MNHEY and CDR2 SMNVEV (reference sequence). This CDR3 is 18 amino acids long. Trimming stripped 6 bases from V and 2 bases from J, with 24 bases between. CDR3 nucleotides: TGTGCCAGCAGCCTAGGATCGTTGGGACCTAGTGACACAGATACGCAGTATTTT. It yields the protein CASSLGSLGPSDTDTQYF.

This clonotype was detected a few times. The V gene is TRBV5-1, the J gene TRBJ2-7; possible D gene TRBD1, 6 bases. This CDR3 has 15 amino acids. V shed 4 bases and J shed 5 bases, with 19 bases lying between them. Germline CDR1 SGHRS, CDR2 YFSETQ. This chain's CDR3 is CASSIRTTGIDEQYF. The CDR3 bases are TGCGCCAGCAGCATCCGGACCACAGGGATCGACGAGCAGTACTTC.

Only one count was recorded for this clonotype. The V and J genes are TRBV6-6 and TRBJ2-7; the D gene is possibly TRBD1 (5 bases). Germline V gene lookup returns CDR1 MNHNY and CDR2 SVGAGI (reference sequence). The V gene lost 2 bases and the J gene lost 5 bases, with 10 bases spanning the gap. This CDR3 is built from 13 residues. The CDR3 here is CASSYRGGNEQYF. CDR3 nucleotide sequence: TGTGCCAGCAGTTACAGGGGTGGGAACGAGCAGTACTTC.

The chain joins TRBV2 to TRBJ2-2; the D gene could be TRBD1 or TRBD2 (5 bases each). The V end lost 6 bases, the J end lost 1 base, and 24 bases lay between the germline ends. Germline V lookup: CDR1 SNHLY, CDR2 FYNNEI. The CDR3 is 19 residues long. CDR3 sequence reads: CASRFSKGPQRLNTGELFF. Here the CDR3 DNA reads TGTGCCAGCAGGTTCAGTAAGGGACCCCAGAGATTGAACACCGGGGAGCTGTTTTTT.

V is TRBV30 and J is TRBJ2-1; D uncertain. The CDR3 length is 13 residues. V lost 2 bases and J lost 3, with 8 bases in between. From germline, CDR1 is GTSNPN and CDR2 SVGIG (reference sequence). The CDR3, as DNA: TGTGCCTGGAGTCGCGAAAACTACAATGAGCAGTTCTTC. This gives the protein CAWSRENYNEQFF. Full variable domain (missing parts from reference TRBV30 and TRBJ2-1): SQTIHQWPATLVQPVGSPLSLECTVEGTSNPNLYWYRQAAGRGLQLLFYSVGIGQISSEVPQNLSASRPQDRQFILSSKKLLLSDSGFYLCAWSRENYNEQFFGPGTRLTVL.

The chain carries TRBV9 and TRBJ2-1; 8 nucleotides align to TRBD1. The CDR3 extends over 16 amino acids. Germline CDR1 SGDLS, CDR2 YYNGEE. V lost 4 bases and J lost 8; bases outside the gene matches: 14. This CDR3 is CASSINRGRSWHEQFF. For the CDR3, the DNA is TGTGCCAGCAGCATAAACAGGGGGAGAAGTTGGCATGAGCAGTTCTTC.

This clonotype has only a few counts. CDR3 amino acids: CASRTEYNSPLHF. CDR3 bases: TGTGCCAGCAGGACTGAATATAATTCACCCCTCCACTTT. The chain combines TRBV5-4 with TRBJ1-6; no firm D call. The CDR3 runs 13 residues. The germline CDR1 and CDR2 sequences are SGHNT and YYREEE (reference sequence). V gave up 5 bases and J gave up 4 bases, with 7 bases separating them.

This chain joins TRBV28 and TRBJ1-1; D gene ambiguous. This CDR3 contains 16 residues. In germline, CDR1 is MDHEN, CDR2 SYDVKM. V lost 3 bases, J lost 1 base, and 15 bases lay in between. The CDR3 nucleotides are TGTGCCAGCAGTTTCCCCCACGTACTGGAGAACACTGAAGCTTTCTTT. It specifies CASSFPHVLENTEAFF.

This rearrangement joins TRBV30 to TRBJ2-7; 9 nucleotides line up with TRBD2. The CDR3 loop spans 14 amino acids. V lost 7 bases to trimming and J lost 3 bases; unmatched junction nucleotides: 10. In germline, CDR1 is GTSNPN, CDR2 SVGIG (reference sequence). In DNA, the CDR3 is TGTGCCTCCGCGGGGGGGCAGGCGAACTACGAGCAGTACTTC. This encodes CASAGGQANYEQYF.

This clonotype was seen a single time. The chain carries TRBV5-1 and TRBJ2-3; possible D gene TRBD2, 6 bases. The CDR3 covers 15 residues. Per germline, CDR1 SGHRS and CDR2 YFSETQ. V lost 0 bases and J lost 7, with 15 bases in between. CDR3 in amino acids: CASSLVGTGLHTQYF. In DNA form, the CDR3 reads TGCGCCAGCAGCTTGGTTGGGACTGGGCTCCATACGCAGTATTTT.